A single T cell receptor beta chain is shown here with its context. Its antigen specificity is not known. Base quality data are lacking; no much larger clone is found one base away. This sample is drawn from a study of vaccination effects on CD4 cells after COVID-19 (dated by TCRdb to the early 2020s). A note on the overall study: Post-vaccine samples across the study were collected a median of 72 days after the second dose, with a range of 14 to 241. SARS-CoV-2 spike-specific CD4+ TCR repertoires were compared before and after mRNA vaccination in COVID-19 convalescent patients and in infection-naive vaccine recipients. The Oncomine TCR Beta short-read assay on an Illumina iSeq 100 was used to sequence cultures from other donors in the study. The full study included 10 COVID-19 convalescent patients and a few SARS-CoV-2-naive healthy vaccine recipients.

The CDR3 goes from the cysteine to the phenylalanine over 14 residues. The DNA shown is the 42-base CDR3, in frame from base 1. CDR1 LNHDA and CDR2 SQIVND were looked up in the germline V gene (reference sequence). V is shortened by 7 bases, J by 1 base, and the region joining them spans 13 bases. Study-wide findings and limitations: Among healthy vaccine recipients, nearly all vaccine-induced clones were SARS-CoV-2 mono-reactive, and only 1 of 255 was cross-reactive with common cold coronaviruses. Both infection-induced and vaccine-induced clones contracted markedly at late post-vaccination timepoints, which is consistent with waning T cell responses. The study was limited by a small number of convalescent patients, and early post-infection timepoints were lacking.

The library was generated by the immunoSEQ multiplex PCR assay. DNA from the cultured and isolated CD4+ T cells underwent TCR beta CDR3 sequencing. Processing in the source paper ran as follows. The analysis removed non-productive TCR sequences, trimmed reads to the CDR3 region, and retained only CDR3s that were 7 or more amino acids long. Antigen-specific clonotypes were identified using the MANAFEST web app by comparison of expansion in peptide wells against reference cultures. To count as positive, a clone had to show expansion at FDR<0.05 compared with the reference and with all other wells, an odds ratio above 5, and a frequency above 0.1% in two replicate wells. A clonotype was defined as cross-reactive if the clonotype was significantly expanded both in SARS-CoV-2 spike wells and in at least one common cold coronavirus spike condition. Using the stringdist R package, CDR3 similarity was measured by Levenshtein distance, and unrooted trees were constructed with ape in R 3.6.1. Sourced from immuneACCESS, this table was stored by TCRdb with only in-frame sequences that have V and J called. A share of the clones is absent; for the studies checked, an unresolved V gene accounts for under half, and the remainder has no known explanation. That table supplies the V and J calls and clone size; D and trimming were determined from the DNA. This sample holds tens of thousands of clones; roughly 72% were observed only once. Of the sample, roughly 1.2% is held by the ten largest clones.

The ViraFEST assay stimulated PBMC with viral peptide pools and then used TCR sequencing to identify antigen-specific CD4+ T cell clonotypes by expansion. After around 10 days of culture, CD4+ T cells were isolated with the EasySep CD4+ T cell isolation kit. Participants received two doses of either the BNT162b2 or the mRNA-1273 mRNA SARS-CoV-2 vaccine. Healthy vaccine recipients had no prior SARS-CoV-2 infection, confirmed by negative nucleocapsid antibodies before and after vaccination. About 2.1 million PBMC per well were cultured in IMDM with about 5.1% human AB serum, 8.5 to 10 IU/ml IL-2 and gentamicin, plus 10 ug/ml peptides. On days 3 and 7, half of the culture medium was replaced with fresh IL-2-containing medium. Unless noted otherwise, every peptide stimulation condition was cultured in triplicate wells. Using Ficoll-Paque Plus gradient centrifugation, PBMC were separated from whole blood and then either used fresh or cryopreserved at -140C. The overlapping peptide pools covered the spike proteins of SARS-CoV-2 and of the common cold coronaviruses HCoV-NL63, HCoV-OC43 and HCoV-229E. The QIAamp micro DNA kit was used to extract genomic DNA from the cultured CD4+ T cells.

The receptor was derived from a human donor who received a COVID-19 vaccine. The V and J segments used are TRBV19 and TRBJ2-5; possibly the D gene is TRBD1, per 6 matching bases. Sample: CD4+ T cells from PBMCs cultured with HCoV-229E spike peptides, taken after COVID-19 vaccination. Explained via the paper, the cell subset or site label denotes: HCoV-229E spike overlapping peptide pool stimulation. The CDR3 in this case is CASTTTGSQETQYF. DNA sequence: TGTGCCAGTACCACGACAGGTTCCCAAGAGACCCAGTACTTC.